This is a list of T cell receptor beta chains from one sample in a study of cytomegalovirus exposure and HLA in healthy donors. Using immunoSEQ multiplex PCR, the repertoire was profiled, and TCRdb retains in-frame clones only, with some absent. The repertoire includes 150,000 to 200,000 clones, 84% of them detected once, and 4.8% sits in the top ten. Input material: PBMCs. All receptors come from a girl aged 5 to 17 in good health and CMV-seropositive. Both conserved end residues are part of each CDR3. A D gene is named only where the DNA matches it firmly. Clone size is shown for a subset of rows, as once, few, many or a class of expanded clone.

CDR3: CASTPLAGATYEQYF
J: TRBJ2-7
V: TRBV28
size: .
length: 15
D: TRBD2

CDR3: CASSVGRNQETQYF
J: TRBJ2-5
V: TRBV9
size: .
length: 14
D: .

CDR3: CASSEAGGRGTDTQYF
J: TRBJ2-3
V: TRBV2
size: .
length: 16
D: TRBD2

CDR3: CASSVSSLFTDTQYF
J: TRBJ2-3
V: TRBV9
size: .
length: 15
D: .

CDR3: CASSSNQGQGARFYEQYF
J: TRBJ2-7
V: TRBV7-9
size: .
length: 18
D: TRBD1

CDR3: CASSEARGFYEFF
J: TRBJ2-1
V: TRBV25-1
size: .
length: 13
D: TRBD1

CDR3: CASSLTGGEQYF
J: .
V: TRBV7-9
size: .
length: 12
D: TRBD1

CDR3: CARGTSTYNEQFF
J: TRBJ2-1
V: TRBV7-2
size: .
length: 13
D: .

CDR3: CASSLSGDPYEQYF
J: TRBJ2-7
V: TRBV7-9
size: .
length: 14
D: .

CDR3: CASSIRGGRVYEQYF
J: .
V: TRBV19
size: .
length: 15
D: .

CDR3: CASSDSAGEADTQYF
J: TRBJ2-3
V: TRBV6-4
size: .
length: 15
D: .

CDR3: CASSESRARAYNSPLHF
J: TRBJ1-6
V: TRBV6-1
size: .
length: 17
D: .

CDR3: CASSLRAYGHTEAFF
J: TRBJ1-1
V: TRBV7-6
size: .
length: 15
D: .

CDR3: CATSRERTASTNEKLFF
J: TRBJ1-4
V: TRBV15
size: .
length: 17
D: .

CDR3: CASSIERGGRTQYF
J: TRBJ2-3
V: TRBV19
size: .
length: 14
D: TRBD2

CDR3: CASSFLSSGGNYNEQFF
J: TRBJ2-1
V: TRBV11-2
size: .
length: 17
D: TRBD2

CDR3: CSGSGNAEAFF
J: TRBJ1-1
V: TRBV20-1
size: .
length: 11
D: .

CDR3: CASSETGNSGNTIYF
J: TRBJ1-3
V: TRBV6-1
size: .
length: 15
D: .

CDR3: CASSWDSLGGNSPLHF
J: TRBJ1-6
V: TRBV11-2
size: .
length: 16
D: TRBD1

CDR3: CASSPRTSGGHLCYEQYF
J: TRBJ2-7
V: TRBV5-1
size: once
length: 18
D: TRBD2

CDR3: CASSIPGKKSSYEQYF
J: TRBJ2-7
V: TRBV2
size: .
length: 16
D: .

CDR3: CASSLGSSGGATDTQYF
J: TRBJ2-3
V: TRBV7-9
size: .
length: 17
D: TRBD2

CDR3: CAWTRDNNYGYTF
J: TRBJ1-2
V: TRBV30
size: .
length: 13
D: .

CDR3: CASSLQAGQASYEQYF
J: TRBJ2-7
V: TRBV5-1
size: .
length: 16
D: .

CDR3: CASSRLQALNTEAFF
J: TRBJ1-1
V: TRBV27
size: .
length: 15
D: .

CDR3: CASGMKGATEAFF
J: TRBJ1-1
V: TRBV27
size: .
length: 13
D: TRBD1

CDR3: CASSGQSYGYTF
J: TRBJ1-2
V: TRBV7-9
size: .
length: 12
D: .

CDR3: CASSLDSGGIYEQYF
J: TRBJ2-7
V: TRBV11-2
size: .
length: 15
D: TRBD2

CDR3: CASSLGEGAYEQYF
J: TRBJ2-7
V: TRBV6-5
size: .
length: 14
D: TRBD2

CDR3: CASSPQRGRAYNEQFF
J: TRBJ2-1
V: TRBV7-9
size: .
length: 16
D: .

CDR3: CASSLELSYEQYF
J: TRBJ2-7
V: TRBV7-9
size: .
length: 13
D: .